Listed here are 25 T cell receptor beta chains from one sample, sequenced in a study of CD8 T cells in Susac syndrome. An amount of RNA that ranged from 0.5 to 1 ug was reverse transcribed with random hexamers. TCRdb used MiXCR to reprocess the immunoSEQ multiplex PCR reads, holding one entry per CDR3 protein. Among 170,000 or so distinct CDR3 sequences listed, 95% to 96% were seen once. The sample was CD4+ T cells from PBMCs. These receptor sequences come from a human donor with Susac syndrome.

The chain employs TRBV9 and TRBJ2-1, with a weak D call TRBD2 (5 bases). Germline CDR1 and CDR2: SGDLS and YYNGEE. This CDR3 comprises 16 residues. Trimming cost V 1 base and J 0 bases, with 11 bases left between them. CDR3 in DNA: TGTGCCAGCAGCGTACTCGACTATTCCTCCTACAATGAGCAGTTCTTC. Translation: CASSVLDYSSYNEQFF. Full variable domain (remainder filled in from reference TRBV9 and TRBJ2-1): DSGVTQTPKHLITATGQRVTLRCSPRSGDLSVYWYQQSLDQGLQFLIQYYNGEERAKGNILERFSAQQFPDLHSELNLSSLELGDSALYFCASSVLDYSSYNEQFFGPGTRLTVL.

The J gene is TRBJ1-2, the V gene TRBV29-1, with 11 nucleotides matching TRBD1. CDR1 SQVTM and CDR2 ANQGSEA come from the germline V gene. The CDR3 runs 13 residues. V trimming: 7 bases; J trimming: 7 bases; junction bases outside the gene matches: 8. CDR3 sequence (DNA): TGCAGCGCCGAGGGACAGGGGGTGGGTGGCTACACCTTC. Its translation: CSAEGQGVGGYTF.

The chain uses TRBV29-1 and TRBJ2-3; tentative D call: TRBD2 (5 bases). V was shortened by 7 bases and J by 1 base, with 15 bases between the two germline ends. Germline V gene data show CDR1 as SQVTM and CDR2 as ANQGSEA. CDR3 length: 14 amino acids. In DNA form, the CDR3 reads TGCAGCGCCTGTGTTGGGAGACGCACAGATACGCAGTATTTT. Encoded protein: CSACVGRRTDTQYF.

The chain joins TRBV2 to TRBJ2-6; D is unresolved. In germline, CDR1 is SNHLY, CDR2 FYNNEI. CDR3 length: 16 amino acids. V lost 1 base and J 0 bases, leaving 7 bases between the germline ends. The CDR3 region has the DNA TGTGCCAGCAGTGAAGAAGCTACCTCTGGGGCCAACGTCCTGACTTTC. Translation gives CASSEEATSGANVLTF.

J is TRBJ1-1 and V is TRBV6-2 or TRBV6-3; D ambiguous. Germline CDR1 and CDR2: MNHEY and SVGEGT. The CDR3 is 12 amino acids. V shed 9 bases and J shed 5 bases, with 13 bases lying between them. Written as DNA, the CDR3 is TGTGCCAGAGCCTATAGAGGGACTGAAGCTTTCTTT. Translation gives CARAYRGTEAFF.

V gene TRBV29-1 combines with J gene TRBJ1-2, with D unclear. V was cut by 1 base and J by 8 bases, with 14 bases left in between. In germline, CDR1 is SQVTM, CDR2 ANQGSEA. CDR3 length: 13 residues. The CDR3 here is CSVEVWHSNGYTF. The CDR3 DNA sequence: TGCAGCGTTGAAGTGTGGCACAGTAACGGCTACACCTTC. Together with reference TRBV29-1 and TRBJ1-2, the CDR3 gives the full variable domain: SAVISQKPSRDICQRGTSLTIQCQVDSQVTMMFWYRQQPGQSLTLIATANQGSEATYESGFVIDKFPISRPNLTFSTLTVSNMSPEDSSIYLCSVEVWHSNGYTFGSGTRLTVV.

V is TRBV7-9 and J is TRBJ2-7; a weak D match, TRBD2 (6 bases). Trimming shortened V by 5 bases and J by 3 bases, and 17 bases separated the two germline ends. CDR3 length: 15 residues. In germline, CDR1 is SEHNR, CDR2 FQNEAQ (reference sequence). Here the CDR3 DNA reads TGTGCCAGCAGCGCCCGGGACTTAAGTAACTACGAGCAGTACTTC. Its protein product is CASSARDLSNYEQYF.

V gene TRBV2 combines with J gene TRBJ1-2; D uncertain. The CDR3 is 14 amino acids. CDR1 is SNHLY and CDR2 is FYNNEI in the germline V gene. The V end was cut by 4 bases, the J end by 8 bases, with 17 bases between. The CDR3: CASSVGQDRRGYTF. CDR3 nucleotides: TGTGCCAGCAGTGTCGGCCAGGATCGTCGCGGCTACACCTTC.

The V and J genes are TRBV12-5 and TRBJ2-7; unclear D gene. Germline-derived CDR1 and CDR2 are LGHNT and FRNRAP. Trimming took off 0 bases at V and 6 bases at J, with 12 bases between the two ends. CDR3 length: 14 residues. Written as DNA, the CDR3 is TGTGCTAGTGGTTTGGTGGACGGATGGGGCGAGCAGTACGTC. The encoded protein is CASGLVDGWGEQYV.

Note on this clonotype: One end of the junction is discordant with germline, which a read error may explain. The chain joins TRBV15 to TRBJ2-1; 9 bases match TRBD2. The CDR3 length is 13 residues. Germline-derived CDR1 and CDR2 are LNHNV and YYDKDF (reference sequence). CDR3 sequence reads: CATSRPDGGRVSF. The CDR3 DNA reads TGTGCCACCAGCCGGCCCGACGGCGGGAGGGTCTCCTTC. The complete variable domain, with remaining parts taken from reference TRBV15 and TRBJ2-1, reads DAMVIQNPRYQVTQFGKPVTLSCSQTLNHNVMYWYQQKSSQAPKLLFHYYDKDFNNEADTPDNFQSRRPNTSFCFLDIRSPGLGDTAMYLCATSRPDGGRVSFGPGTRLTVL.

The chain links TRBV20-1 to TRBJ1-5; the D is unclear. Germline V CDR1 and CDR2: DFQATT, SNEGSKA (reference sequence). The germline V and J ends were trimmed by 5 bases and 0 bases, with 8 bases remaining between them. The CDR3 has 13 residues. DNA for the CDR3: TGCAGTGCTTCAGCCGGTAGCAATCAGCCCCAGCATTTT. This translates into CSASAGSNQPQHF.

This chain links TRBV29-1 with TRBJ2-3, with D possibly TRBD2 on 5 matching bases. V was trimmed by 7 bases and J by 4 bases, leaving 15 bases between them. Germline CDR1 is SQVTM and CDR2 is ANQGSEA. This CDR3 has 13 amino acids. As DNA, the CDR3 is TGCAGCGCACGTCGTGCCGGGGCAGATACGCAGTATTTT. Amino acid sequence: CSARRAGADTQYF.

The gene calls are TRBV6-5 and TRBJ2-5; possibly TRBD1 for D (6 bases). Germline values: CDR1 MNHEY, CDR2 SVGAGI. This CDR3 spans 13 amino acids. The ends were cut back, 5 bases at V and 5 bases at J, with 12 bases in the middle. The CDR3 region has the DNA TGTGCCAGCAGTCCAGGGGTGTTGGAGACCCAGTACTTC. Translation: CASSPGVLETQYF.

The chain carries TRBV7-9 and TRBJ2-2, with unresolved D. Trimming removed 3 bases from V and 1 base from J, with 9 bases in between. The CDR3 sequence is 15 residues long. Germline V CDR1 and CDR2: SEHNR, FQNEAQ (reference sequence). CDR3 bases: TGTGCCAGCAGCTTTTATGTCGGGAACACCGGGGAGCTGTTTTTT. This gives the protein CASSFYVGNTGELFF.

The V gene is TRBV28, the J gene TRBJ2-7; tentative D call: TRBD2 (6 bases). There are 14 residues in the CDR3. The V end lost 6 bases, the J end lost 1 base, and 13 bases lay between the germline ends. CDR1 is MDHEN and CDR2 is SYDVKM in the germline V gene. The DNA of the CDR3 is TGTGCCAGCAGCTTTGGCGGGGTATCCTACGAGCAGTACGTC. This translates into CASSFGGVSYEQYV.

The chain joins TRBV29-1 to TRBJ2-1; 12 bases match TRBD2. J lost 7 bases, V lost 4 bases, and 2 bases had no gene match. Germline V gene data show CDR1 as SQVTM and CDR2 as ANQGSEA. The CDR3 is 13 amino acids. CDR3 protein: CSVGTSGMNEQFF. In DNA, the CDR3 is TGCAGCGTTGGGACTAGCGGGATGAATGAGCAGTTCTTC.

The genes are TRBV19 and TRBJ1-1; D remains ambiguous. The germline V and J ends were trimmed by 10 bases and 9 bases, with 12 bases remaining between them. Germline V gene data show CDR1 as LNHDA and CDR2 as SQIVND (reference sequence). This CDR3 contains 10 residues. CDR3 protein: CATDGGKAFF. DNA for the CDR3: TGTGCCACAGATGGAGGTAAAGCTTTCTTT.

The chain joins TRBV2 to TRBJ2-2; D unresolved. With 2 bases removed from V and 6 bases from J, the gap between germline ends came to 4 bases. This CDR3 is built from 12 residues. Per germline, CDR1 SNHLY and CDR2 FYNNEI. CDR3 DNA sequence: TGTGCCAGCAGTGAAATCTCCGGGGAGCTGTTTTTT. It translates to CASSEISGELFF.

This chain uses TRBV2 with TRBJ2-7; perhaps D is TRBD1 or TRBD2 (5 bases each). This CDR3 has 12 residues. Germline values: CDR1 SNHLY, CDR2 FYNNEI. V was trimmed by 7 bases and J by 7 bases, leaving 14 bases between them. The CDR3 loop reads CASTEGWGEQYV. As DNA, the CDR3 is TGTGCCAGCACCGAGGGGTGGGGGGAGCAGTACGTC.

The chain employs TRBV20-1 and TRBJ2-5; 10 bases align to TRBD1. The CDR3 loop spans 14 amino acids. Germline V gene data show CDR1 as DFQATT and CDR2 as SNEGSKA (reference sequence). Here the CDR3 reads CSASAGTGAETQYF. CDR3 bases: TGCAGCGCGTCGGCCGGGACAGGGGCAGAGACCCAGTACTTC.

This clonotype was observed once. V gene TRBV20-1 combines with J gene TRBJ1-6, with D tentatively TRBD1 (5 bases). CDR1 and CDR2 from the germline V gene are DFQATT and SNEGSKA (reference sequence). The germline V and J ends were trimmed by 0 bases and 5 bases, with 11 bases remaining between them. The CDR3 runs to 15 residues. The CDR3: CSARDKGRDNSPLHF. Here the CDR3 DNA reads TGCAGTGCTAGAGATAAGGGACGGGATAATTCACCCCTCCACTTT.

The chain carries TRBV27 and TRBJ1-2; D perhaps matches TRBD1 (5 bases). With 2 bases removed from V and 0 bases from J, the gap between germline ends came to 10 bases. This CDR3 contains 15 residues. The germline gives CDR1 MNHEY, CDR2 SMNVEV (reference sequence). The CDR3 here is CASSLAGEPNYGYTF. CDR3 DNA: TGTGCCAGCAGTTTAGCGGGGGAGCCTAACTATGGCTACACCTTC.

V is TRBV9 and J is TRBJ2-1, with D possibly TRBD2 on 5 matching bases. CDR3 length: 17 residues. With 4 bases removed from V and 0 bases from J, the gap between germline ends came to 17 bases. The germline gives CDR1 SGDLS, CDR2 YYNGEE. The chain's CDR3 is CASSSSEGPASYNEQFF. Written as DNA, the CDR3 is TGTGCCAGCAGCTCTTCCGAGGGCCCAGCCTCCTACAATGAGCAGTTCTTC.

V is TRBV7-2 and J is TRBJ2-3; 8 nucleotides align to TRBD2. V lost 5 bases and J lost 0; bases outside the gene matches: 4. The CDR3 runs 15 residues. Germline CDR1 reads SGHTA; CDR2 reads FQGNSA. The CDR3 spells CASSVLAASTDTQYF. CDR3 coding DNA: TGTGCCAGCAGCGTACTAGCGGCTAGCACAGATACGCAGTATTTT. Supplemented by reference TRBV7-2 and TRBJ2-3, the full variable domain reads GAGVSQSPSNKVTEKGKDVELRCDPISGHTALYWYRQSLGQGLEFLIYFQGNSAPDKSGLPSDRFSAERTGGSVSTLTIQRTQQEDSAVYLCASSVLAASTDTQYFGPGTRLTVL.

This clonotype has just one count. This chain uses TRBV29-1 with TRBJ2-3; D is possibly TRBD2 (6 bases). In germline, CDR1 is SQVTM, CDR2 ANQGSEA. V gave up 2 bases and J gave up 2 bases, with 8 bases separating them. The CDR3 sequence is 13 residues long. This CDR3 is CSVEQGLTDTQYF. DNA of the CDR3: TGCAGCGTTGAACAGGGACTCACAGATACGCAGTATTTT.